The source of this T cell receptor (beta chain) is a study of blood T cell repertoires in COVID-19. Libraries were prepared by immunoSEQ multiplex PCR; TCRdb keeps only in-frame clonotypes and omits some of them. The data show approximately 130,000 clones, with roughly four fifths seen just once and approximately 20% held by the top ten. The clonotype originates from a young man who had recovered from COVID-19. The source material was PBMCs or T cells enriched from blood (not recorded which).

CDR3 loop: CSVEALAVNTEAFF. Here the CDR3 DNA reads TGCAGCGTTGAAGCTTTGGCAGTGAACACTGAAGCTTTCTTT. This rearrangement joins TRBV29-1 to TRBJ1-1, with D uncertain. The germline V gene has CDR1 SQVTM and CDR2 ANQGSEA. This CDR3 comprises 14 residues. With 1 base removed from V and 0 bases from J, the gap between germline ends came to 9 bases.